What follows are 27 T cell receptor beta chains derived from one specimen sequenced in a study of cytomegalovirus exposure and HLA in healthy donors. Primers included in the PCR were 60 Vbeta and 13 Jbeta primers. Repertoires were generated with immunoSEQ multiplex PCR, while TCRdb's copy carries only in-frame clones and drops some. Altogether about 110,000 clones are present, 12% to 15% being singletons, with the ten largest covering around 0.83%. Sequencing used PBMCs. Receptors originate from a female donor in good health and CMV-seronegative.

V usage is TRBV30 and J usage is TRBJ1-1, with D tentatively TRBD1 (5 bases). Trimming removed 0 bases at V and 1 base at J, with 6 bases between. CDR1 is GTSNPN and CDR2 is SVGIG in the germline V gene (reference sequence). The CDR3 has 13 amino acids. CDR3 nucleotide sequence: TGTGCCTGGAGTGTCGGGGGGAACACTGAAGCTTTCTTT. Residues: CAWSVGGNTEAFF.

In its sample, this clone was seen a few times. The chain joins TRBV10-2 to TRBJ1-1; TRBD1 matches 7 bases. J was trimmed by 4 bases and V by 7 bases; bases with no gene match: 9. Germline CDR1 reads WSHSY; CDR2 reads SAAADI. This CDR3 region has 14 residues. The CDR3 loop is CASTSKGAGTEAFF. CDR3 nucleotide sequence: TGCGCCAGCACCAGCAAGGGGGCGGGCACTGAAGCTTTCTTT.

This clone was seen only a few times. The gene calls are TRBV27 and TRBJ1-5, with 9 bases identical to TRBD1. The CDR3 is 13 residues long. Germline assignment: CDR1 MNHEY and CDR2 SMNVEV (reference sequence). V lost 1 base to trimming and J lost 9 bases; unmatched junction nucleotides: 1. Here the CDR3 DNA reads TGTGCCAGCAGTTTATGGGGACAGGGGCCCCAGCATTTT. Protein: CASSLWGQGPQHF.

CDR3 protein: CASSGHYRGLVDQPQHF. DNA of the CDR3: TGTGCCAGTAGTGGTCATTACAGGGGGTTGGTGGATCAGCCCCAGCATTTT. This sequence joins TRBV19 and TRBJ1-5; 8 bases match TRBD1. Germline V gene sequence: CDR1 LNHDA, CDR2 SQIVND (reference sequence). This CDR3 spans 17 amino acids. Trimming at V came to 5 bases and at J to 5 bases, leaving 14 bases not matched to a gene. Based on the CDR3 plus reference TRBV19 and TRBJ1-5, the full variable domain is DGGITQSPKYLFRKEGQNVTLSCEQNLNHDAMYWYRQDPGQGLRLIYYSQIVNDFQKGDIAEGYSVSREKKESFPLTVTSAQKNPTAFYLCASSGHYRGLVDQPQHFGDGTRLSIL.

As for this clone: The conserved final phenylalanine or tryptophan is absent from the CDR3, which likely points to a read error. The V gene is TRBV27, the J gene TRBJ1-1, with 9 bases fitting TRBD1. The V gene's germline CDR1 is MNHEY and CDR2 SMNVEV (reference sequence). The CDR3 totals 14 residues. The trim removed 5 bases at V and 5 bases at J, leaving 6 bases unmatched. CDR3 in DNA: TGTGCCAGCAGTAAACAGGGGGCTGCGACTGAAGCTTTCCTT. It specifies CASSKQGAATEAFL.

As DNA, the CDR3 is TGCGCCAGCAGCTTAAGGCAGGGGGCGCCGGGGGAGCTGTTTTTT. Residues: CASSLRQGAPGELFF. The V gene is TRBV5-1, the J gene TRBJ2-2; 8 bases map to TRBD1. Germline trimming cut 2 bases from V and 8 bases from J; bases unmatched to any gene: 8. This CDR3 is 15 amino acids long. Germline loops: CDR1 SGHRS, CDR2 YFSETQ.

This sequence joins TRBV11-3 and TRBJ2-7; 10 positions match TRBD1. Germline assignment: CDR1 SGHNT and CDR2 YENEEA. This CDR3 spans 16 amino acids. After removal of 1 base from V and 5 bases from J, the junction contained 8 bases not matched to a gene. CDR3 amino acids: CASSLGKLGQGDEQYF. CDR3 DNA sequence: TGTGCCAGCAGCTTAGGCAAACTTGGACAGGGGGACGAGCAGTACTTC.

This clone was seen more than once but under ten times. Other DNA sequences in this specimen translate into the identical CDR3. This chain links TRBV11-2 with TRBJ2-3; no clear D. The V end lost 4 bases, the J end lost 0 bases, and 2 bases lay between the germline ends. The CDR3 spans 12 residues. Germline V lookup: CDR1 SGHAT, CDR2 FQNNGV. The CDR3 DNA reads TGTGCCAGCAGCTCAAGCACAGATACGCAGTATTTT. Its translation: CASSSSTDTQYF.

The sample holds a few counts of this clone. This chain connects TRBV4-1 to TRBJ2-7; possibly TRBD1 for D (7 bases). From germline, CDR1 is MGHRA and CDR2 YSYEKL. This CDR3 contains 16 residues. V was shortened by 5 bases and J by 2 bases, with 19 bases between the two germline ends. The CDR3 loop reads CASSTRQGGSAYEQYF. The CDR3 coding sequence is TGCGCCAGCAGCACCCGACAGGGAGGATCCGCCTACGAGCAGTACTTC.

Only a few counts were recorded for this clone. J is TRBJ2-2 and V is TRBV30; maybe TRBD1 (5 bases). Trimming shortened V by 3 bases and J by 0 bases, and 8 bases separated the two germline ends. CDR1 and CDR2 from the germline V gene are GTSNPN and SVGIG (reference sequence). The CDR3 has 14 residues. The chain's CDR3 is CAWRTDPNTGELFF. The CDR3 nucleotides read TGTGCCTGGAGGACAGACCCGAACACCGGGGAGCTGTTTTTT.

The chain employs TRBV27 and TRBJ2-1, with 8 bases matching TRBD1. Trimming at V came to 4 bases and at J to 6 bases, leaving 8 bases not matched to a gene. The CDR3 length is 15 residues. Germline V gene data show CDR1 as MNHEY and CDR2 as SMNVEV (reference sequence). The CDR3 protein is CASSSSDRAGNEQFF. CDR3 bases: TGTGCCAGCAGTTCATCGGACAGGGCTGGCAATGAGCAGTTCTTC.

The table lists this clone with a count of one. The V gene is TRBV7-2, the J gene TRBJ2-2; maybe TRBD2 (5 bases). Trimming pared 2 bases from V and 6 bases from J, leaving 7 bases between. The CDR3 extends over 13 amino acids. Germline CDR1 SGHTA, CDR2 FQGNSA. The CDR3 loop is CASSLMEAGELFF. In DNA form, the CDR3 reads TGTGCCAGCAGCTTAATGGAGGCCGGGGAGCTGTTTTTT.

The table lists this clone with a few counts. J is TRBJ2-7 and V is TRBV5-4; TRBD1 matches 9 bases. Trimming took 3 bases from V and 7 from J; bases not matched to a gene: 8. The CDR3 sequence is 14 residues long. Germline CDR1 is SGHNT and CDR2 is YYREEE (reference sequence). DNA for the CDR3: TGTGCCAGCAGCTGGGGACAGGGATATGGGGAGCAGTACTTC. It translates to CASSWGQGYGEQYF.

This clone was counted a few times. The genes are TRBV6-1 and TRBJ1-1; possible D gene TRBD1, 5 bases. The germline CDR1 and CDR2 sequences are MNHNS and SASEGT. The CDR3 length is 13 residues. V shed 3 bases and J shed 1 base, with 6 bases lying between them. CDR3 nucleotides: TGTGCCAGCAGTGACAGGGAGAACACTGAAGCTTTCTTT. Residues: CASSDRENTEAFF.

CDR3 sequence reads: CASSELRGRGYEQYF. CDR3 nucleotides: TGCGCCAGCAGTGAGTTGCGGGGGAGGGGGTACGAGCAGTACTTC. This rearrangement joins TRBV10-2 to TRBJ2-7; D is perhaps TRBD2 (7 bases). CDR1 is WSHSY, CDR2 SAAADI, per germline. The CDR3 extends over 15 amino acids. Trimming pared 1 base from V and 4 bases from J, leaving 14 bases between.

A word on this clone: Sequence at one end of the junction differs from germline and may be a read error. V gene TRBV7-7 combines with J gene TRBJ2-7; 7 positions match TRBD2. This CDR3 is 15 amino acids long. Germline loops: CDR1 SSHAT, CDR2 FNYEAQ (reference sequence). This chain's CDR3 is CASSLAGGGLYEQYF. The CDR3 nucleotides are TGTGCTAGCAGCTTAGCGGGCGGGGGTCTCTACGAGCAGTACTTC.

This clone turned up a few times. V is TRBV29-1 and J is TRBJ1-2; TRBD1 agrees at 9 bases. This CDR3 comprises 14 residues. Germline CDR1 and CDR2: SQVTM and ANQGSEA. V shed 6 bases, J shed 8 bases, and the junction held 13 bases outside the gene matches. For the CDR3, the DNA is TGCAGCGTCGAAAAGGGACAGGGCGTACGGGGCTACACCTTC. Amino acids: CSVEKGQGVRGYTF.

Only a few counts were recorded for this clone. This sequence joins TRBV6-1 and TRBJ1-5; no clear D. V was trimmed by 2 bases and J by 4 bases, leaving 15 bases between them. This CDR3 has 16 residues. Germline V CDR1 and CDR2: MNHNS, SASEGT. DNA of the CDR3: TGTGCCAGCAGTGAATTTGTGGTGCCGGGGAATCAGCCCCAGCATTTT. It encodes CASSEFVVPGNQPQHF.

This clone was seen a single time. This chain connects TRBV10-3 to TRBJ1-3; no reliable D call. V lost 3 bases and J lost 0, with 6 bases in between. Germline V gives CDR1 ENHRY, CDR2 SYGVKD. The CDR3 contains 14 residues. The CDR3 loop is CAISDSHSGNTIYF. DNA for the CDR3: TGTGCCATCAGTGATAGCCACTCTGGAAACACCATATATTTT.

This sequence joins TRBV19 and TRBJ2-5, with 9 bases lining up with TRBD1. This CDR3 has 15 amino acids. The germline CDR1 and CDR2 sequences are LNHDA and SQIVND (reference sequence). The V segment lost 4 bases and the J segment 5 bases; nucleotides outside the gene matches: 8. The CDR3 is CASSTPRQGGETQYF. CDR3 DNA sequence: TGTGCCAGTAGTACCCCTCGACAGGGGGGGGAGACCCAGTACTTC.

In its sample, this clone was seen a few times. The chain carries TRBV30 and TRBJ2-1, with 7 positions matching TRBD2. The CDR3 extends over 14 amino acids. CDR1 and CDR2 from the germline V gene are GTSNPN and SVGIG (reference sequence). The V and J ends lost 5 bases and 3 bases, in that order; junction bases with no gene match: 7. In nucleotides, the CDR3 is TGTGCCTGGGTGGTTCGGGGGGACTACAATGAGCAGTTCTTC. Translated: CAWVVRGDYNEQFF.

The gene calls are TRBV19 and TRBJ1-1; D is unclear. V was pared by 6 bases and J by 4 bases, with 15 bases between. Germline CDR1 is LNHDA and CDR2 is SQIVND (reference sequence). The CDR3 covers 14 residues. CDR3 coding DNA: TGTGCCAGTAGCCTGGTTCCGGTTGGCACTGAAGCTTTCTTT. Translation: CASSLVPVGTEAFF.

The V and J genes are TRBV30 and TRBJ1-5; TRBD1 aligns across 8 bases. V was pared by 6 bases and J by 7 bases, with 8 bases of the junction left unmatched. The CDR3 loop spans 13 amino acids. Germline V CDR1 and CDR2: GTSNPN, SVGIG (reference sequence). CDR3 nucleotide sequence: TGTGCCTGCCAGACAGGGGCCGAGCAGCCCCAGCATTTT. Protein: CACQTGAEQPQHF.

This clone has just one count. Mismatch with germline at one junction end may stem from a read error. In the same sample, other DNA sequences code for this CDR3. The chain is built from TRBV6-1 and TRBJ1-1; the D is unclear. The CDR3 loop spans 12 amino acids. Germline V lookup: CDR1 MNHNS, CDR2 SASEGT. Here the CDR3 reads CASSEEVFGAFF. CDR3 nucleotides: TGTGCAAGCAGTGAAGAAGTGTTCGGAGCTTTCTTT.

This clone was counted between two and nine times. The V gene is TRBV18, the J gene TRBJ1-1; D unresolved. The CDR3 runs 14 residues. With 4 bases removed from V and 1 base from J, the gap between germline ends came to 10 bases. The germline V gene encodes CDR1 KGHSH and CDR2 LQKENI. CDR3: CASSLAGANTEAFF. The CDR3 nucleotides read TGTGCCAGCTCACTTGCCGGAGCGAACACTGAAGCTTTCTTT.

The table lists this clone with a few counts. The V call is TRBV5-6, the J call TRBJ1-2; possibly TRBD1 for D (6 bases). Germline values: CDR1 SGHDT, CDR2 YYEEEE. Between the trimmed V and J ends, which lost 4 bases and 7 bases, there was a span of 8 bases. The CDR3 contains 11 residues. The CDR3 nucleotides read TGTGCCAGCAGCAACAGGGTTGGCTACACCTTC. Its translation: CASSNRVGYTF.

This clone was observed a few times. This chain connects TRBV5-1 to TRBJ2-1; 8 bases match TRBD1. The CDR3 covers 18 residues. The germline V gene encodes CDR1 SGHRS and CDR2 YFSETQ. V dropped 0 bases and J dropped 5; count of bases not matched to a gene: 13. In DNA form, the CDR3 reads TGCGCCAGCAGCTTGGGTAGACAGGGGCCCCGGCCGAACAATGAGCAGTTCTTC. The encoded protein is CASSLGRQGPRPNNEQFF.